The clone carrying this TCR beta chain is classed as medium-sized (0.01 to 0.1%) by frequency. This sample was taken from a study of T cells in women clearing cervical HPV infection. Clones were read by immunoSEQ multiplex PCR, and TCRdb kept only the in-frame ones, dropping some. Its clone listing holds some 20,000 clones. This TCR was sampled from a woman aged 18-70 years with a cervical HPV16 infection that either progressed to CIN3+ or cleared (not recorded which). The sequenced sample consisted of blood buffy coat.

The sequenced part of the CDR3 DNA is TGTGCCAGCAGCTTTTACAGGGATTACAATGAG. This translates into CASSFYRDYNE. The full CDR3 is CASSFYRDYNEQFF. The rearrangement joins TRBV7-9 to TRBJ2-1; possible D gene TRBD1, 6 bases. The CDR3 end falls 3 residues outside the read, so it is completed with the germline J gene. Deletions cut 3 bases from V and 4 bases from J, with 10 bases between. This CDR3 comprises 14 residues. Looked up from germline, CDR1 is SEHNR and CDR2 is FQNEAQ (reference sequence).